Below are 5 T cell receptor beta chains sequenced from a single sample in a study of blood T cells in healthy people across ages. The use of a sample-barcoded 5' primer and a J-beta primer mix characterized a second PCR of 7 to 11 cycles. TCRdb re-called the 5' RACE reads with MiXCR, one entry per CDR3 protein. The sample includes more than 650,000 distinct CDR3 sequences, approximately 22% of them seen just once. Sequencing used blood. All receptors derive from a man between 65 and 85 years old in good health.

This clonotype was picked up a small number of times. V usage is TRBV6-2 or TRBV6-3 and J usage is TRBJ2-7; D possibly uses TRBD1 or TRBD2 (5 bases each). The end of the DNA aligns better with TRBJ2-1, so the J call may be wrong. The CDR3 runs to 15 residues. CDR1 and CDR2 (germline): MNHEY, SVGEGT. This chain's CDR3 is CASARPGSVYNEQFF. In DNA, the CDR3 is TGTGCCAGTGCCCGGCCAGGGAGTGTCTACAATGAGCAGTTCTTC.

This clonotype showed up many times. DNA of the CDR3: TGCGCCAGCAGCTTGGACGGGAGCAATCAGCCCCAGCATTTT. This translates into CASSLDGSNQPQHF. The V and J genes are TRBV5-1 and TRBJ1-5; D gene uncertain. The CDR3 totals 14 residues. Per the germline V gene, CDR1 is SGHRS and CDR2 is YFSETQ. V lost 0 bases and J lost 1, with 5 bases in between. Combining the CDR3 with reference TRBV5-1 and TRBJ1-5 gives the whole variable domain KAGVTQTPRYLIKTRGQQVTLSCSPISGHRSVSWYQQTPGQGLQFLFEYFSETQRNKGNFPGRFSGRQFSNSRSEMNVSTLELGDSALYLCASSLDGSNQPQHFGDGTRLSIL.

The gene calls are TRBV6-5 and TRBJ2-1; D remains unclear. This CDR3 contains 11 residues. Germline loops: CDR1 MNHEY, CDR2 SVGAGI. V lost 6 bases and J 7 bases, leaving 7 bases between the germline ends. DNA for the CDR3: TGTGCCAGCAGACGGGCGAATGAGCAGTTCTTC. Translated, it gives CASRRANEQFF.

The chain carries TRBV30 and TRBJ1-4; D gene uncertain. The CDR3 contains 11 residues. V was clipped by 5 bases and J by 5 bases, with 6 bases between them. Germline assignment: CDR1 GTSNPN and CDR2 SVGIG (reference sequence). DNA of the CDR3: TGTGCCTGGCCTGGGAATGAAAAACTGTTTTTT. It encodes CAWPGNEKLFF.

This clonotype was seen a few times. Given a much more abundant clone one base away, this may be a read error. The chain has TRBV13 and TRBJ2-5; 8 bases align to TRBD1. The CDR3 runs 14 residues. In germline, CDR1 is PRHDT, CDR2 FYEKMQ (reference sequence). CDR3 loop: CAGSLGDRRKTQYF. The CDR3 region has the DNA TGTGCCGGCAGCTTAGGGGACAGGAGGAAGACCCAGTACTTC.